Each of the 20 T cell receptor beta chains below was sequenced from the same sample in a study of OX40 agonist ivuxolimab in advanced cancers. Library creation used the immunoSEQ multiplex PCR assay. This immuneACCESS table, as held by TCRdb, lists in-frame sequences with V and J called but not all clones. Of the missing ones, under half trace to an unresolved V gene in checked studies; the others have no known cause. The sample profile shows under 75,000 clones; 81% of them were found once. The ten most abundant clones make up approximately 1% of the sample. Material: CD4+ or CD8+ T cells sorted from blood, obtained in a trial of the OX40 agonist ivuxolimab. These receptors were taken from an adult with an advanced solid tumor such as melanoma, head and neck, liver or kidney cancer.

The rearrangement joins TRBV6-1 to TRBJ2-2; TRBD1 agrees at 10 bases. This CDR3 contains 14 residues. V dropped 3 bases and J dropped 5; count of bases not matched to a gene: 0. Germline assignment: CDR1 MNHNS and CDR2 SASEGT. The CDR3: CASSEGQGTGELFF. CDR3 nucleotide sequence: TGTGCCAGCAGTGAGGGACAGGGGACCGGGGAGCTGTTTTTT.

The J gene is TRBJ2-7, the V gene TRBV28; 9 positions match TRBD1. J gave up 6 bases and V 2 bases, and 8 bases lay outside the gene matches. CDR3 length: 15 residues. Per germline, CDR1 MDHEN and CDR2 SYDVKM. CDR3 loop: CASSLGGQGGPEQYF. The CDR3 bases are TGTGCCAGCAGTTTAGGGGGACAGGGCGGTCCCGAGCAGTACTTC.

This chain links TRBV10-2 with TRBJ1-5, with D perhaps matching TRBD1 (6 bases). Trimming stripped 1 base from V and 2 bases from J, with 12 bases between. This CDR3 is built from 16 residues. CDR1 and CDR2 (germline): WSHSY, SAAADI. The CDR3 reads CASSELGGLGNQPQHF. CDR3 DNA sequence: TGCGCCAGCAGTGAGTTAGGGGGGCTGGGCAATCAGCCCCAGCATTTT.

V and J are TRBV19 and TRBJ2-7, with 8 positions matching TRBD1. CDR1 and CDR2 (germline): LNHDA, SQIVND (reference sequence). The CDR3 sequence is 13 residues long. J gave up 5 bases and V 3 bases, and 3 bases lay outside the gene matches. CDR3 DNA: TGTGCCAGTAGTATGGACAGGGAGGACGAGCAGTACTTC. Amino acid sequence: CASSMDREDEQYF.

The chain has TRBV25-1 and TRBJ2-3, with D possibly called TRBD1 or TRBD2 (5 bases each). V lost 4 bases, J lost 5 bases, and 13 bases lay in between. The CDR3 runs 14 residues. Germline V gene sequence: CDR1 MGHDK, CDR2 SYGVNS. CDR3 protein: CASSVGAAGDTQYF. In nucleotides, the CDR3 is TGTGCCAGCAGTGTCGGGGCCGCGGGAGATACGCAGTATTTT.

This sequence joins TRBV7-9 and TRBJ1-2, with D possibly being TRBD1 (5 bases). The CDR3 is 15 amino acids. Trimming removed 4 bases at V and 3 bases at J, with 15 bases between. CDR1 is SEHNR, CDR2 FQNEAQ, per germline (reference sequence). CDR3 region: CASSSAVAGYYGYTF. The DNA of the CDR3 is TGTGCCAGCAGCTCAGCTGTGGCAGGGTACTATGGCTACACCTTC.

The CDR3 DNA sequence: TGTGCCAGCAGCTCCCCCGGGACAGGGGAAGAGACCCAGTACTTC. This sequence encodes CASSSPGTGEETQYF. The chain recombines TRBV5-4 with TRBJ2-5; TRBD1 aligns across 10 bases. The CDR3 spans 15 residues. Losses at the gene ends were 3 bases for V and 3 bases for J; bases not matched to a gene: 5. The germline V gene has CDR1 SGHNT and CDR2 YYREEE (reference sequence).

The V gene is TRBV13, the J gene TRBJ1-4; D perhaps matches TRBD1 (6 bases). Trimming cost V 6 bases and J 7 bases, with 21 bases left between them. Germline V CDR1 and CDR2: PRHDT, FYEKMQ (reference sequence). The CDR3 has 16 amino acids. The CDR3 region is CASRTGGTRTTEKLFF. CDR3 nucleotide sequence: TGTGCCAGCAGGACTGGGGGGACACGGACGACTGAAAAACTGTTTTTT. The full variable domain, in which reference TRBV13 and TRBJ1-4 provide the parts outside the CDR3, is AAGVIQSPRHLIKEKRETATLKCYPIPRHDTVYWYQQGPGQDPQFLISFYEKMQSDKGSIPDRFSAQQFSDYHSELNMSSLELGDSALYFCASRTGGTRTTEKLFFGSGTQLSVL.

The chain is built from TRBV9 and TRBJ1-6; no clear D. Between the trimmed V and J ends, which lost 0 bases and 7 bases, there was a span of 8 bases. The CDR3 is made up of 14 amino acids. Germline assignment: CDR1 SGDLS and CDR2 YYNGEE. The DNA of the CDR3 is TGTGCCAGCAGCGTAGCGCCCCTAAATTCACCCCTCCACTTT. It specifies CASSVAPLNSPLHF.

V usage is TRBV25-1 and J usage is TRBJ1-2; 7 bases line up with TRBD1. Germline-derived CDR1 and CDR2 are MGHDK and SYGVNS. Losses at the gene ends were 2 bases for V and 8 bases for J; bases not matched to a gene: 8. The CDR3 contains 14 residues. The CDR3 bases are TGTGCCAGCAGTGAACAGACAGGGTTAGGGGGCTACACCTTC. This sequence encodes CASSEQTGLGGYTF.

This chain joins TRBV5-6 and TRBJ1-1; 8 bases are shared with TRBD1. This CDR3 is built from 16 residues. V trimming: 5 bases; J trimming: 0 bases; junction bases outside the gene matches: 9. Per germline, CDR1 SGHDT and CDR2 YYEEEE. Here the CDR3 DNA reads TGTGCCAGCAGTTTAGGACAGGGCATATTGAACACTGAAGCTTTCTTT. Amino acids: CASSLGQGILNTEAFF.

The rearrangement joins TRBV4-3 to TRBJ2-1; TRBD2 aligns across 7 bases. This CDR3 has 14 residues. Germline V gene data show CDR1 as LGHNA and CDR2 as YSLEER. V lost 0 bases, J lost 10 bases, and 6 bases stayed unmatched. CDR3 in DNA: TGCGCCAGCAGCCAAGATGGAGGGACTAAAGAGCAGTTCTTC. This codes for CASSQDGGTKEQFF.

A few counts support this clone. This chain joins TRBV14 and TRBJ1-2, with 9 bases matching TRBD1. Germline-derived CDR1 and CDR2 are SGHDN and FVKESK. This CDR3 contains 14 residues. The junction had 5 bases not matched to a gene; V was cut back by 2 bases and J by 7 bases. The CDR3 coding sequence is TGTGCCAGCAGCCAATATCGGACAGGGGCTGGCTACACCTTC. Translation gives CASSQYRTGAGYTF.

The rearrangement links TRBV30 to TRBJ2-2; perhaps TRBD1 as D (6 bases). Deletions cut 6 bases from V and 0 bases from J, with 11 bases between. This CDR3 region has 14 residues. The germline CDR1 and CDR2 sequences are GTSNPN and SVGIG (reference sequence). The CDR3 loop reads CACTRDTNTGELFF. DNA for the CDR3: TGTGCCTGTACCCGGGACACGAACACCGGGGAGCTGTTTTTT.

The chain joins TRBV11-2 to TRBJ2-7; D is undetermined. The CDR3 is 11 amino acids. The V and J ends lost 6 bases and 5 bases respectively, with 8 bases between them. Germline V gene lookup returns CDR1 SGHAT and CDR2 FQNNGV. The CDR3 protein is CASRGIHEQYF. DNA for the CDR3: TGTGCCAGCAGGGGTATACACGAGCAGTACTTC. Using reference TRBV11-2 and TRBJ2-7 for the parts outside the CDR3, the full variable domain is EAGVAQSPRYKIIEKRQSVAFWCNPISGHATLYWYQQILGQGPKLLIQFQNNGVVDDSQLPKDRFSAERLKGVDSTLKIQPAKLEDSAVYLCASRGIHEQYFGPGTRLTVT.

Notes on this clone: This same CDR3 is encoded by further DNA sequences in the sample. The chain recombines TRBV6-5 with TRBJ2-1; no definite D call. V lost 7 bases, J lost 10 bases, and 5 bases lay in between. In germline, CDR1 is MNHEY, CDR2 SVGAGI. The CDR3 has 9 residues. This chain's CDR3 is CASTGEQFF. The CDR3 DNA follows: TGTGCCAGCACGGGCGAGCAGTTCTTC.

V gene TRBV19 combines with J gene TRBJ2-7; no firm D call. The V gene's germline CDR1 is LNHDA and CDR2 SQIVND (reference sequence). The CDR3 sequence is 13 residues long. Trimming took off 0 bases at V and 3 bases at J, with 6 bases between the two ends. Written as DNA, the CDR3 is TGTGCCAGTAGTATAGAGAATGGCTACGAGCAGTACTTC. Protein sequence: CASSIENGYEQYF.

V and J are TRBV7-2 and TRBJ2-7, with TRBD1 identical over 8 bases. The V and J ends lost 0 bases and 7 bases, in that order; junction bases with no gene match: 2. CDR1 and CDR2 (germline): SGHTA, FQGNSA. CDR3 size: 13 residues. As DNA, the CDR3 is TGTGCCAGCAGCTTAGCCGGACAGGGAGAGCAGTACTTC. This codes for CASSLAGQGEQYF.

This sequence joins TRBV27 and TRBJ1-2; D is unclear. Trimming shortened V by 3 bases and J by 0 bases, and 5 bases separated the two germline ends. Germline V CDR1 and CDR2: MNHEY, SMNVEV (reference sequence). This CDR3 has 13 residues. CDR3 protein: CASSLGTNYGYTF. The CDR3 nucleotides are TGTGCCAGCAGTTTGGGTACTAACTATGGCTACACCTTC.

The V gene is TRBV30, the J gene TRBJ2-5; D possibly corresponds to TRBD2 (6 bases). This CDR3 has 14 amino acids. CDR1 is GTSNPN, CDR2 SVGIG, per germline (reference sequence). V was pared by 3 bases and J by 5 bases, with 16 bases between. This chain's CDR3 is CAWSSGWEEETQYF. The CDR3 DNA is TGTGCCTGGAGCTCAGGGTGGGAGGAGGAGACCCAGTACTTC.